This T cell receptor (beta chain) appears in the sequencing data of a study of cytomegalovirus exposure and HLA in healthy donors. The PCR employed 60 Vbeta primers together with 13 Jbeta primers. Data came from immunoSEQ multiplex PCR; TCRdb stores just in-frame clones and leaves some out. The sample carries 150,000 to 200,000 clones, about 77% recorded once. Whole-study findings and limits: Researchers reported in a later analysis that a missense DCLRE1C variant was tied to TCR beta V- and J-gene trimming. HLA allele associations emerged for around 15,000 TCR beta sequences in a later analysis, at 0.05 false discovery rate.

V lost 0 bases to trimming and J lost 6 bases, with 6 bases between them. The CDR3 runs to 13 residues. Germline V lookup: CDR1 MNHEY, CDR2 SVGAGI. Worth noting for this clone: No antigen is known for it.

At the time of sampling, donors were nominally healthy, though unrecorded immune exposures were likely. The sequence was collected from a woman aged 30 to 39 in good health and CMV-seropositive. This chain uses TRBV6-5 with TRBJ2-1; D is unresolved. Sequences were obtained from PBMCs. In DNA form, the CDR3 reads TGTGCCAGCAGTTACTCGACTGGCAATGAGCAGTTCTTC. Encoded protein: CASSYSTGNEQFF.